This is a list of T cell receptor beta chains from one sample in a study of early T cells in non-severe SARS-CoV-2 infection. One entry per CDR3 protein, called by TCRdb with MiXCR from the 5' RACE reads. The repertoire consists of under 45,000 distinct CDR3 sequences, with roughly 5% occurring once and the leading ten covering roughly 6.3%. The input for sequencing was whole blood, taken at baseline. All receptors come from an adult who was a healthcare worker with PCR-confirmed SARS-CoV-2 infection or an uninfected control (not recorded which). CDR3s include the opening cysteine and the closing phenylalanine or tryptophan. A D gene is named only where the DNA matches it firmly. Clone size is stated in some rows and not others, as once, few, many or a class when expanded.

D gene	V gene	J gene	clone size	CDR3 protein	CDR3 DNA
.	TRBV19	TRBJ1-5	many	CASSTQAQPQHF	TGTGCCAGTAGTACCCAGGCTCAGCCCCAGCATTTT
.	TRBV2	TRBJ2-1	medium-sized	CASSDPGYSRNEQFF	TGTGCCAGCAGTGATCCGGGCTACTCTCGGAATGAGCAGTTCTTC
.	TRBV28	TRBJ2-7	many	CASTAPVLGFYEQYF	TGTGCCAGCACCGCCCCCGTATTGGGGTTCTACGAGCAGTACTTC
TRBD1	TRBV12-3/TRBV12-4	TRBJ2-1	.	CASRTFGQGYNEQFF	TGTGCCAGCAGGACCTTCGGACAGGGGTACAATGAGCAGTTCTTC
.	TRBV29-1	TRBJ2-5	many	CSVGSATETQYF	TGCAGCGTTGGTTCGGCTACAGAGACCCAGTACTTC
.	TRBV7-9	TRBJ2-4	many	CASSPENIQYF	TGTGCCAGCAGCCCAGAAAACATTCAGTACTTC
.	TRBV7-2	TRBJ2-4	few	CASSLAVVQYF	TGTGCCAGCAGCTTAGCGGTGGTTCAGTACTTC
TRBD1	TRBV7-2	TRBJ1-2	many	CASSLAAQGARAYGYTF	TGTGCCAGCAGCTTAGCAGCACAGGGGGCGCGTGCCTATGGCTACACCTTC
TRBD1	TRBV4-1	TRBJ2-7	many	CASSPWTGQGPYEQYF	TGCGCCAGCAGCCCGTGGACGGGACAGGGGCCCTACGAGCAGTACTTC
.	TRBV20-1	TRBJ2-1	.	CSALSFEQFF	TGCAGTGCCCTTTCTTTTGAGCAGTTCTTC
TRBD2	TRBV7-3	TRBJ2-3	many	CASSHGTSGTWGTDTQYF	TGTGCCAGCAGCCACGGGACTAGCGGGACTTGGGGCACAGATACGCAGTATTTT
.	TRBV27	TRBJ2-7	many	CASSLFWGGGYEQYF	TGTGCCAGCAGTTTATTTTGGGGCGGAGGTTACGAGCAGTACTTC
TRBD1	TRBV13	TRBJ1-4	many	CASSVRGQGNEKLFF	TGTGCCAGCAGCGTACGGGGACAGGGGAATGAAAAACTGTTTTTT
.	TRBV3-1	TRBJ2-1	few	CASAESWNEQFF	TGTGCCAGCGCCGAATCCTGGAATGAGCAGTTCTTC
.	TRBV29-1	TRBJ1-2	many	CSAAERNYGYTF	TGCAGCGCCGCGGAGAGGAACTATGGCTACACCTTC
.	TRBV29-1	TRBJ2-7	many	CSVGPAASSYEQYF	TGCAGCGTTGGACCAGCGGCAAGCTCCTACGAGCAGTACTTC
.	TRBV28	TRBJ2-5	.	CATRSVNQETQYF	TGTGCCACCCGGTCAGTCAACCAAGAGACCCAGTACTTC
TRBD2	TRBV13	TRBJ2-4	few	CASSRRSSGSLAKNIQYF	TGTGCCAGCAGCCGGCGGTCTAGCGGGAGTCTAGCCAAAAACATTCAGTACTTC
.	TRBV19	TRBJ1-5	many	CATRGAIGGNQPQHF	TGTGCCACCCGGGGGGCGATCGGGGGCAATCAGCCCCAGCATTTT
TRBD1	TRBV6-2/TRBV6-3	TRBJ1-5	many	CASSKPGQGVHQPQHF	TGTGCCAGCAGTAAACCGGGACAGGGAGTGCATCAGCCCCAGCATTTT
TRBD2	TRBV20-1	TRBJ2-3	few	CSARDPLGREEADTQYF	TGCAGTGCTAGAGATCCTTTGGGACGGGAGGAGGCAGATACGCAGTATTTT
.	TRBV29-1	TRBJ2-1	many	CSVEESKGLSSYNEQFF	TGCAGCGTTGAAGAGTCAAAGGGCCTAAGCTCCTACAATGAGCAGTTCTTC
.	TRBV5-1	TRBJ2-7	many	CASSLPSYEQYF	TGCGCCAGCAGCTTGCCCTCCTACGAGCAGTACTTC
.	TRBV6-4	TRBJ2-3	many	CASSEGGGGTDTQYF	TGTGCCAGCAGTGAAGGGGGAGGTGGCACAGATACGCAGTATTTT
.	TRBV11-2	TRBJ1-1	many	CASSEVRGHTEAFF	TGTGCCAGCAGCGAGGTGAGGGGTCACACTGAAGCTTTCTTT
.	TRBV15	TRBJ1-1	many	CATSSSGGPNTEAFF	TGTGCCACCAGCAGCTCGGGGGGACCGAACACTGAAGCTTTCTTT